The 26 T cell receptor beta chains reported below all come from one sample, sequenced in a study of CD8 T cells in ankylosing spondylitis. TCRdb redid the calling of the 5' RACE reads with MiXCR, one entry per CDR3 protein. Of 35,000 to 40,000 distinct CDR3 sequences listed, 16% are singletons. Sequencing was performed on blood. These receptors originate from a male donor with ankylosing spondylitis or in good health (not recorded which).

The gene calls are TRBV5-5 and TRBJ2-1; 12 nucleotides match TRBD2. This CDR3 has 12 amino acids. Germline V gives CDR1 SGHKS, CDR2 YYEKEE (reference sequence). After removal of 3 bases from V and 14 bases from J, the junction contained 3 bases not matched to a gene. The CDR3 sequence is CASSSPSGREFF. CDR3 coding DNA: TGTGCCAGCAGCTCCCCTAGCGGGAGGGAGTTCTTC.

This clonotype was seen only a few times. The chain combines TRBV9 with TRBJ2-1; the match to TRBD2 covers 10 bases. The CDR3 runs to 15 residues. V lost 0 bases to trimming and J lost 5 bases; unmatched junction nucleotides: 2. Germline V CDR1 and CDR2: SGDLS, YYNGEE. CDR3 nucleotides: TGTGCCAGCAGCGTAGCCGGGACTAGCGACAATGAGCAGTTCTTC. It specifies CASSVAGTSDNEQFF.

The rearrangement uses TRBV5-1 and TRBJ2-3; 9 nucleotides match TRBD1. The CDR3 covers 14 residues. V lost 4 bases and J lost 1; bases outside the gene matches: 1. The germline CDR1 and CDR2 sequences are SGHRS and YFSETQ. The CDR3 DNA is TGCGCCAGCAGCGGGGACAGGGGCACAGATACGCAGTATTTT. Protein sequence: CASSGDRGTDTQYF.

CDR3 DNA sequence: TGCGCCAGCAGCCAAGGAGTCTGGGGCGGGAACGGGGAGCTGTTTTTT. Amino acids: CASSQGVWGGNGELFF. The V and J genes are TRBV4-3 and TRBJ2-2, with D possibly matching TRBD2 (6 bases). Germline values: CDR1 LGHNA, CDR2 YSLEER. V lost 1 base to trimming and J lost 7 bases, with 16 bases between them. CDR3 length equals 16 residues.

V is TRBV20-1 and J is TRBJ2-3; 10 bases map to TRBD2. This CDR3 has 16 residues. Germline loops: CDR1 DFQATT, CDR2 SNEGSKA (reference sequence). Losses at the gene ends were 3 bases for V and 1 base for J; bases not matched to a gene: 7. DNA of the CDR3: TGCAGTGCTAGTTTCCCTCTAGCGGGGGGCACAGATACGCAGTATTTT. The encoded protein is CSASFPLAGGTDTQYF.

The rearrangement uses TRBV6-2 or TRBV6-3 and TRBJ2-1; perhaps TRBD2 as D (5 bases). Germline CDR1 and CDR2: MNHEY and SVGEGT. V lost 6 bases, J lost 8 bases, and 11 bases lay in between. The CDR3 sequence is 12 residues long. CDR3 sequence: CASSLVDYEQFF. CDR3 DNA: TGTGCCAGCAGCCTGGTGGACTATGAGCAGTTCTTC.

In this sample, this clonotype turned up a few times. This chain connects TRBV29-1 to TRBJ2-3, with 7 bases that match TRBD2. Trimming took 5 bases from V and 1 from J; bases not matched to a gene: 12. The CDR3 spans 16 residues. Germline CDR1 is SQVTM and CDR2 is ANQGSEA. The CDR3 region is CSVLSGEKGRTDTQYF. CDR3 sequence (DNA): TGCAGCGTTTTAAGCGGGGAGAAGGGTCGCACAGATACGCAGTATTTT.

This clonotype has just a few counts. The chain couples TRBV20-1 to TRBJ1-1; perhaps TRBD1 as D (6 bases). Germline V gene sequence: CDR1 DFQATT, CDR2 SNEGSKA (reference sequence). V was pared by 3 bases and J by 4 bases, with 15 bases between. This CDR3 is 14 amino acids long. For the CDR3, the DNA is TGCAGTGCTAGGATACAGGGAGGCGGCACTGAAGCTTTCTTT. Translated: CSARIQGGGTEAFF.

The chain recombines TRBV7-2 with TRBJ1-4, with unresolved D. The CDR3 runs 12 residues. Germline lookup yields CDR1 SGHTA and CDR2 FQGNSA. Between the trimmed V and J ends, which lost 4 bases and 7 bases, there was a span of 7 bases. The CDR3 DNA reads TGTGCCAGCAGCTCCGAGGGTGAAAAACTGTTTTTT. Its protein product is CASSSEGEKLFF. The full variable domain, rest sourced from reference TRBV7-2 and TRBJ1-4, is GAGVSQSPSNKVTEKGKDVELRCDPISGHTALYWYRQSLGQGLEFLIYFQGNSAPDKSGLPSDRFSAERTGGSVSTLTIQRTQQEDSAVYLCASSSEGEKLFFGSGTQLSVL.

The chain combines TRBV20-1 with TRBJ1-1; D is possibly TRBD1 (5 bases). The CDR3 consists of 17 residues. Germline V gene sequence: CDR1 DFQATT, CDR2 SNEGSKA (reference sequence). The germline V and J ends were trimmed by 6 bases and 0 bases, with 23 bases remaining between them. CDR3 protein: CSAPYGTGDGMNTEAFF. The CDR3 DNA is TGCAGTGCCCCTTATGGGACGGGGGATGGCATGAACACTGAAGCTTTCTTT.

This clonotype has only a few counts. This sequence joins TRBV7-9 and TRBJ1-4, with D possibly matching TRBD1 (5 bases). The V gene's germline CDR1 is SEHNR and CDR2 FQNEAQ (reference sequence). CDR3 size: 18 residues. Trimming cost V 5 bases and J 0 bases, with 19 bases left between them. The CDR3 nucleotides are TGTGCCAGCAGCCGGGGACGCCCGGGAAAGGCAACTAATGAAAAACTGTTTTTT. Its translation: CASSRGRPGKATNEKLFF.

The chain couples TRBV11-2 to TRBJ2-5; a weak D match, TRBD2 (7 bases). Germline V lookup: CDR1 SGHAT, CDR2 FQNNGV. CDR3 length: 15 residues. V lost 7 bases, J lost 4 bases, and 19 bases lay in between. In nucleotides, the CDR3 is TGTGCCAGCAATGCGGTGGGGGGGCTGGTAGAGACCCAGTACTTC. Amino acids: CASNAVGGLVETQYF. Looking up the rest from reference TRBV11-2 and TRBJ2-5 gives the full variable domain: EAGVAQSPRYKIIEKRQSVAFWCNPISGHATLYWYQQILGQGPKLLIQFQNNGVVDDSQLPKDRFSAERLKGVDSTLKIQPAKLEDSAVYLCASNAVGGLVETQYFGPGTRLLVL.

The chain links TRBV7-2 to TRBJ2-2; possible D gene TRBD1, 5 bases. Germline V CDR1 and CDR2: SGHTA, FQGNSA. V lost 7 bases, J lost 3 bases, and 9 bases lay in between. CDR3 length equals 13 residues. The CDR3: CASIPGYTGELFF. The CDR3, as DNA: TGTGCCAGCATCCCAGGGTACACCGGGGAGCTGTTTTTT.

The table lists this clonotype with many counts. CDR3 amino acids: CASSQDYRGETQYF. DNA for the CDR3: TGTGCCAGCAGCCAAGACTATAGGGGTGAGACCCAGTACTTC. The rearrangement links TRBV4-2 to TRBJ2-5, with a possible D match to TRBD1 (5 bases). The CDR3 is 14 amino acids. The germline CDR1 and CDR2 sequences are LGHNA and YNFKEQ. V lost 0 bases, J lost 5 bases, and 10 bases lay in between.

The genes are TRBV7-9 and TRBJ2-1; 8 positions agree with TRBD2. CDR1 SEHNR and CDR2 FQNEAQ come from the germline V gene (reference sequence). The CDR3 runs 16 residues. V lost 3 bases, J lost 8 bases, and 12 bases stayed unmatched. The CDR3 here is CASSFETLAGPHEQFF. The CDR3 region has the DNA TGTGCCAGCAGCTTCGAGACCCTAGCGGGCCCCCATGAGCAGTTCTTC.

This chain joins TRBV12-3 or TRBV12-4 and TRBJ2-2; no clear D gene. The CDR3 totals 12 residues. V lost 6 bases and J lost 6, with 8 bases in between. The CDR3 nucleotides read TGTGCCAGCAGCCCTCGGCCCGGGGAGCTGTTTTTT. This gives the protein CASSPRPGELFF.

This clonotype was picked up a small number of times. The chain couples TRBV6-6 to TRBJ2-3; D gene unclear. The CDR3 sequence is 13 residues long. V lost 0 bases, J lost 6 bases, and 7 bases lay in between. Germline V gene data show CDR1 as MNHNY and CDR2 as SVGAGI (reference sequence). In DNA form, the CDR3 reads TGTGCCAGCAGTTACTCGTTTCCCGATACGCAGTATTTT. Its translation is CASSYSFPDTQYF.

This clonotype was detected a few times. The CDR3 spells CASSLILGQGTDTQYF. The CDR3 coding sequence is TGTGCCAGCAGCTTGATTTTGGGACAGGGCACAGATACGCAGTATTTT. This chain links TRBV5-5 with TRBJ2-3, with 8 bases matching TRBD1. The CDR3 has 16 amino acids. J gave up 1 base and V 1 base, and 5 bases lay outside the gene matches. In germline, CDR1 is SGHKS, CDR2 YYEKEE (reference sequence).

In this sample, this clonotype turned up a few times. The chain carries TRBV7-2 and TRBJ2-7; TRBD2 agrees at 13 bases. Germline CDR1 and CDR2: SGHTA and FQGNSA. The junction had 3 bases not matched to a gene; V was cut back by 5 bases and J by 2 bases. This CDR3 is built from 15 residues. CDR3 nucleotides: TGTGCCAGCAGCCCCGGACTAGCGGGGGCCTACGAGCAGTACGTC. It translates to CASSPGLAGAYEQYV.

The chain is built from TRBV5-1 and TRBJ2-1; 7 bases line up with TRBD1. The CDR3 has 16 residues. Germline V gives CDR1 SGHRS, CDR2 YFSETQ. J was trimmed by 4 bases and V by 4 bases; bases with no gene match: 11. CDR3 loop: CASSPPTGLGYNEQFF. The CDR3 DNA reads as TGCGCCAGCAGCCCACCGACAGGGTTGGGGTACAATGAGCAGTTCTTC.

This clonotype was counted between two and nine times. CDR3 nucleotides: TGTGCCAGCAGTTTAGGGACAGGCTACACTGAAGCTTTCTTT. It is translated as CASSLGTGYTEAFF. The chain joins TRBV12-3 or TRBV12-4 to TRBJ1-1, with 7 bases that match TRBD1. CDR3 length: 14 amino acids. V gave up 1 base and J gave up 3 bases; unmatched junction bases: 2.

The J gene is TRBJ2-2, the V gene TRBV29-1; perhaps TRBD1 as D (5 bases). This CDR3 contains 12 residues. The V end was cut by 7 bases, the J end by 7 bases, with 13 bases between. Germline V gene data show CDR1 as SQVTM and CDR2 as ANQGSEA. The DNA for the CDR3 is TGCAGCGCAACTGACAGTATCGGGGAGCTGTTTTTT. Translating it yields CSATDSIGELFF.

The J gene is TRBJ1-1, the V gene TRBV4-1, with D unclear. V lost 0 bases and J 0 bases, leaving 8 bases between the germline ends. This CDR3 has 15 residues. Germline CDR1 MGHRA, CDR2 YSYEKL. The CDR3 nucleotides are TGCGCCAGCAGCCAAGAGTTACCTGTGAACACTGAAGCTTTCTTT. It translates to CASSQELPVNTEAFF.

CDR3 amino acids: CSAKGQGGYEQYF. Written as DNA, the CDR3 is TGCAGTGCGAAGGGACAGGGCGGCTACGAGCAGTACTTC. This chain connects TRBV20-1 to TRBJ2-7; 9 nucleotides align to TRBD1. J lost 3 bases, V lost 6 bases, and 6 bases had no gene match. CDR3 length: 13 amino acids. Looked up from germline, CDR1 is DFQATT and CDR2 is SNEGSKA (reference sequence).

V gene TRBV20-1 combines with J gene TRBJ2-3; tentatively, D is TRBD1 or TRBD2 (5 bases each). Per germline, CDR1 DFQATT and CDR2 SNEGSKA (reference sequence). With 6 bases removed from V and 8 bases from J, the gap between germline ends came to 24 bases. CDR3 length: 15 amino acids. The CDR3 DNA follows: TGCAGTGCCCCCCGGGGCAGTGTGGGCGAGAGTACGCAGTATTTT. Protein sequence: CSAPRGSVGESTQYF.

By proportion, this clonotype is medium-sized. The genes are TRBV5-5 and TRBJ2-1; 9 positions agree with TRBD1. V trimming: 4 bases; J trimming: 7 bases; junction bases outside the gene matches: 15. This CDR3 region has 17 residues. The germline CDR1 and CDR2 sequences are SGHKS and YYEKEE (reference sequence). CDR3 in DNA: TGTGCCAGCAGCCCAAGGACAGGGGAAGGGGATGGAAATGAGCAGTTCTTC. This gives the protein CASSPRTGEGDGNEQFF. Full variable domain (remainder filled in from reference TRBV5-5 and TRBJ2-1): DAGVTQSPTHLIKTRGQQVTLRCSPISGHKSVSWYQQVLGQGPQFIFQYYEKEERGRGNFPDRFSARQFPNYSSELNVNALLLGDSALYLCASSPRTGEGDGNEQFFGPGTRLTVL.